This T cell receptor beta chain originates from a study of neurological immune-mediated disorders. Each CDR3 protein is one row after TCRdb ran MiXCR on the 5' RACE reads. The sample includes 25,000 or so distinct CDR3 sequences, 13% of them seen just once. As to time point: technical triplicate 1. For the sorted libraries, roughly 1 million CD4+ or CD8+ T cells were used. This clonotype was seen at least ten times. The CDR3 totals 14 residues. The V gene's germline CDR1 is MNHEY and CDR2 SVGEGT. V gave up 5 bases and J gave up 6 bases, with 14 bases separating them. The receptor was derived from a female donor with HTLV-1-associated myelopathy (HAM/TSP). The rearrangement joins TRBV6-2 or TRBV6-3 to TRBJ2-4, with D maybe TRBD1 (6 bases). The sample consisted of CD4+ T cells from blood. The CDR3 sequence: CASSNRIGGNIQYF. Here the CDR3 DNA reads TGTGCCAGCAGTAACCGAATAGGGGGAAACATTCAGTACTTC.